One and the same sample provided the 26 T cell receptor beta chains below, sequenced in a study of siplizumab effects on memory and regulatory T cells (dated by TCRdb to the late 2010s). Library construction relied on the immunoSEQ multiplex PCR assay. Entries here come from immuneACCESS through TCRdb and include only in-frame sequences with V and J called. Some clones fail to appear in such tables; in the studies checked, an unresolved V gene covers under half of the shortfall, and the cause of the remainder is unknown. This sample holds 95,000 to 100,000 clones; about nine tenths were observed only once. Around 12% of the sample comes from the top ten. The sample comprised non-Treg CD4+ T cells sorted from blood. In the paper's terms, the cell subset or site label means: FACS-sorted unstimulated CD4+ non-regulatory T cells. These receptors all stem from a human donor in good health.

The chain is built from TRBV29-1 and TRBJ2-5, with D unclear. The V end was cut by 4 bases, the J end by 5 bases, with 11 bases between. CDR1 SQVTM and CDR2 ANQGSEA come from the germline V gene. This CDR3 has 12 residues. Here the CDR3 reads CSVVPSRETQYF. In DNA, the CDR3 is TGCAGCGTTGTACCCTCGAGGGAGACCCAGTACTTC.

This sequence joins TRBV9 and TRBJ2-3, with 8 bases matching TRBD2. This CDR3 has 16 residues. V lost 0 bases to trimming and J lost 4 bases; unmatched junction nucleotides: 7. Looked up from germline, CDR1 is SGDLS and CDR2 is YYNGEE. CDR3 in DNA: TGTGCCAGCAGCGTAGGGACTAGCTGGGAAGCAGATACGCAGTATTTT. Translation gives CASSVGTSWEADTQYF.

This clone was found a few times. The genes are TRBV29-1 and TRBJ2-4; 8 bases are a match to TRBD2. The germline V gene has CDR1 SQVTM and CDR2 ANQGSEA. Trimming removed 6 bases from V and 0 bases from J; junction bases left unmatched: 19. This CDR3 comprises 19 residues. CDR3 DNA: TGCAGCGTCCCCGGCGGGCGGGAGGAAGGGCCTCTAGCCAAAAACATTCAGTACTTC. This translates into CSVPGGREEGPLAKNIQYF.

CDR3 sequence reads: CASSLTSGAGGELFF. In nucleotides, the CDR3 is TGTGCCAGCAGCTTGACTAGCGGGGCAGGCGGGGAGCTGTTTTTT. This rearrangement joins TRBV5-4 to TRBJ2-2; 10 bases agree with TRBD2. Trimming took 1 base from V and 7 from J; bases not matched to a gene: 4. This CDR3 has 15 amino acids. Germline assignment: CDR1 SGHNT and CDR2 YYREEE (reference sequence).

The V and J genes are TRBV5-6 and TRBJ2-1; D call uncertain. Trimming removed 5 bases from V and 3 bases from J, with 6 bases in between. This CDR3 comprises 12 residues. Germline V lookup: CDR1 SGHDT, CDR2 YYEEEE. The chain's CDR3 is CASRLSYNEQFF. CDR3 coding DNA: TGTGCCAGCAGACTAAGCTACAATGAGCAGTTCTTC.

The table lists this clone with a count of one. The CDR3 spells CASSVEDAHGASTYEQYF. The CDR3 nucleotides are TGTGCCAGCAGCGTAGAGGATGCACATGGGGCTAGTACCTACGAGCAGTACTTC. The chain couples TRBV9 to TRBJ2-7; a weak D match, TRBD1 (5 bases). Trimming shortened V by 0 bases and J by 2 bases, and 21 bases separated the two germline ends. The CDR3 extends over 18 amino acids. From germline, CDR1 is SGDLS and CDR2 YYNGEE.

This clone was seen just once. The chain employs TRBV30 and TRBJ2-7; TRBD1 matches at 8 bases. The CDR3 contains 12 residues. CDR1 and CDR2 from the germline V gene are GTSNPN and SVGIG (reference sequence). V shed 3 bases and J 4 bases; nucleotides not matched to a gene: 2. The CDR3 spells CAWSRGLYEQYF. The CDR3 nucleotides are TGTGCCTGGAGCAGGGGGCTTTACGAGCAGTACTTC. Full variable domain (remainder filled in from reference TRBV30 and TRBJ2-7): SQTIHQWPATLVQPVGSPLSLECTVEGTSNPNLYWYRQAAGRGLQLLFYSVGIGQISSEVPQNLSASRPQDRQFILSSKKLLLSDSGFYLCAWSRGLYEQYFGPGTRLTVT.

This clone was counted only a few times. This chain joins TRBV30 and TRBJ1-2; D uncertain. CDR3 length equals 14 residues. CDR1 GTSNPN and CDR2 SVGIG come from the germline V gene (reference sequence). V was clipped by 0 bases and J by 1 base, with 9 bases between them. CDR3 in DNA: TGTGCCTGGAGTGTAGCGCAGAATAACTATGGCTACACCTTC. Its translation: CAWSVAQNNYGYTF.

The genes are TRBV25-1 and TRBJ2-2; 9 bases are a match to TRBD1. CDR3 length: 13 residues. V was pared by 7 bases and J by 6 bases, with 3 bases of the junction left unmatched. The germline V gene encodes CDR1 MGHDK and CDR2 SYGVNS. The CDR3 nucleotides read TGTGCCAGCAAGGGACAGGGAGCCGGGGAGCTGTTTTTT. It is translated as CASKGQGAGELFF.

Note on this clone: One end of the junction is discordant with germline, which a read error may explain. The chain uses TRBV2 and TRBJ2-1; TRBD1 is a possible D gene (7 bases). Germline CDR1 reads SNHLY; CDR2 reads FYNNEI. This CDR3 contains 10 residues. The CDR3 sequence: CASQGGGTVF. In DNA, the CDR3 is TGTGCCTCCCAGGGGGGCGGGACAGTCTTC.

The V gene is TRBV18, the J gene TRBJ1-1; TRBD1 agrees at 11 bases. The germline gives CDR1 KGHSH, CDR2 LQKENI. The V segment lost 3 bases and the J segment 0 bases; nucleotides outside the gene matches: 3. The CDR3 totals 16 residues. In nucleotides, the CDR3 is TGTGCCAGCTCACCCGGGACAGGGGGTATGAACACTGAAGCTTTCTTT. It encodes CASSPGTGGMNTEAFF.

Written as DNA, the CDR3 is TGCGCCGCGGCCGCCCCCGGGCGCACAGATACGCAGTATTTT. It translates to CAAAAPGRTDTQYF. This chain links TRBV5-1 with TRBJ2-3; D uncertain. Germline assignment: CDR1 SGHRS and CDR2 YFSETQ. CDR3 length: 14 residues. V was clipped by 10 bases and J by 1 base, with 16 bases between them.

The chain uses TRBV10-3 and TRBJ2-3; D is undetermined. V lost 3 bases and J 3 bases, leaving 7 bases between the germline ends. This CDR3 is built from 13 residues. The germline V gene encodes CDR1 ENHRY and CDR2 SYGVKD. CDR3 protein: CAISEYRTDTQYF. CDR3 DNA sequence: TGTGCCATCAGTGAATACCGAACAGATACGCAGTATTTT.

The rearrangement links TRBV2 to TRBJ2-1, with D possibly being TRBD1 (5 bases). The V gene lost 5 bases and the J gene lost 6 bases, with 11 bases spanning the gap. The germline V gene has CDR1 SNHLY and CDR2 FYNNEI. The CDR3 contains 13 residues. CDR3 in amino acids: CASSLPGFNEQFF. In DNA, the CDR3 is TGTGCCAGCAGTCTTCCAGGGTTCAATGAGCAGTTCTTC.

The chain recombines TRBV27 with TRBJ2-1, with D perhaps matching TRBD2 (5 bases). With 7 bases removed from V and 4 bases from J, the gap between germline ends came to 20 bases. The CDR3 is made up of 16 amino acids. CDR1 and CDR2 (germline): MNHEY, SMNVEV (reference sequence). Here the CDR3 DNA reads TGTGCCAGCAACCGAAAGAGCGCTAGCCAGTACAATGAGCAGTTCTTC. It is translated as CASNRKSASQYNEQFF.

The chain links TRBV7-8 to TRBJ1-5, with a possible D match to TRBD1 (5 bases). CDR3 length equals 17 residues. Germline assignment: CDR1 SGHVS and CDR2 FQNEAQ. The germline V and J ends were trimmed by 5 bases and 2 bases, with 19 bases remaining between them. CDR3 in DNA: TGTGCCAGCAGCCTCCGGGGGGTTCTAGCTCGCAATCAGCCCCAGCATTTT. It specifies CASSLRGVLARNQPQHF.

The chain is built from TRBV30 and TRBJ2-3; a possible D gene is TRBD1 (7 bases). This CDR3 is built from 16 residues. V was cut by 2 bases and J by 5 bases, with 20 bases left in between. Germline V lookup: CDR1 GTSNPN, CDR2 SVGIG (reference sequence). CDR3: CAWSRGTVRGGDTQYF. As DNA, the CDR3 is TGTGCCTGGAGTCGCGGGACAGTGCGCGGTGGAGATACGCAGTATTTT.

There are a few counts of this clone. J is TRBJ2-1 and V is TRBV9; tentative D call: TRBD2 (7 bases). The ends were cut back, 6 bases at V and 6 bases at J, with 22 bases in the middle. The CDR3 is 16 residues long. Germline CDR1 and CDR2: SGDLS and YYNGEE. CDR3: CASTSGGGSWVNEQFF. CDR3 DNA sequence: TGTGCCAGCACCTCCGGGGGCGGGAGCTGGGTCAATGAGCAGTTCTTC.

As to this clone: Additional DNA sequences in this sample encode the identical CDR3. The CDR3 sequence: CASSLGLADYNEQFF. As DNA, the CDR3 is TGCGCCAGCAGCTTGGGTCTAGCAGATTACAATGAGCAGTTCTTC. The chain carries TRBV5-1 and TRBJ2-1, with D possibly matching TRBD2 (5 bases). The length of the CDR3 is 15 residues. Germline CDR1 reads SGHRS; CDR2 reads YFSETQ. Between the trimmed V and J ends, which lost 0 bases and 4 bases, there was a span of 11 bases. The whole variable domain, remainder taken from reference TRBV5-1 and TRBJ2-1, is KAGVTQTPRYLIKTRGQQVTLSCSPISGHRSVSWYQQTPGQGLQFLFEYFSETQRNKGNFPGRFSGRQFSNSRSEMNVSTLELGDSALYLCASSLGLADYNEQFFGPGTRLTVL.

This clone occurred a few times. The chain is built from TRBV7-9 and TRBJ2-7; 7 nucleotides align to TRBD2. The germline gives CDR1 SEHNR, CDR2 FQNEAQ (reference sequence). V shed 1 base and J 5 bases; nucleotides not matched to a gene: 2. This CDR3 comprises 13 residues. In nucleotides, the CDR3 is TGTGCCAGCAGCTTAGAGGGAGGGCACGAGCAGTACTTC. Protein sequence: CASSLEGGHEQYF.

This chain links TRBV9 with TRBJ2-1; a weak D match, TRBD2 (5 bases). The germline gives CDR1 SGDLS, CDR2 YYNGEE. Trimming pared 3 bases from V and 4 bases from J, leaving 14 bases between. The CDR3 consists of 15 residues. Here the CDR3 reads CASSGSGGTYNEQFF. CDR3 coding DNA: TGTGCCAGCAGCGGCAGCGGAGGCACTTACAATGAGCAGTTCTTC. The variable domain in full, with the rest retrieved from reference TRBV9 and TRBJ2-1, is DSGVTQTPKHLITATGQRVTLRCSPRSGDLSVYWYQQSLDQGLQFLIQYYNGEERAKGNILERFSAQQFPDLHSELNLSSLELGDSALYFCASSGSGGTYNEQFFGPGTRLTVL.

The chain joins TRBV7-9 to TRBJ1-6; the D is unclear. CDR1 SEHNR and CDR2 FQNEAQ come from the germline V gene (reference sequence). V dropped 0 bases and J dropped 7 bases, with 7 bases sitting between them. This CDR3 comprises 14 residues. The CDR3 loop is CASSLAILNSPLHF. CDR3 in DNA: TGTGCCAGCAGCTTAGCGATCCTAAATTCACCCCTCCACTTT.

The V call is TRBV10-3, the J call TRBJ1-5; no reliable D call. Deletions cut 5 bases from V and 7 bases from J, with 12 bases between. Per germline, CDR1 ENHRY and CDR2 SYGVKD. CDR3 length: 13 residues. CDR3 protein: CAISIDGEQPQHF. In DNA form, the CDR3 reads TGTGCCATCAGTATTGATGGGGAACAGCCCCAGCATTTT.

The chain links TRBV7-2 to TRBJ2-1, with a possible D match to TRBD2 (6 bases). Trimming stripped 4 bases from V and 4 bases from J, with 8 bases between. Germline loops: CDR1 SGHTA, CDR2 FQGNSA. This CDR3 spans 13 amino acids. The CDR3 loop reads CASSSGRYNEQFF. CDR3 in DNA: TGTGCCAGCAGCTCCGGGAGATACAATGAGCAGTTCTTC.

This rearrangement joins TRBV6-1 to TRBJ2-2; D might be TRBD1 or TRBD2, each matching 5 bases. Trimming removed 3 bases at V and 1 base at J, with 9 bases between. Germline lookup yields CDR1 MNHNS and CDR2 SASEGT. The CDR3 length is 15 residues. The CDR3 coding sequence is TGTGCCAGCAGTGAGCCAGGGAGGAACACCGGGGAGCTGTTTTTT. Amino acids: CASSEPGRNTGELFF.

This chain joins TRBV6-6 and TRBJ2-1; D is perhaps TRBD1 or TRBD2 (5 bases each). The CDR3 consists of 12 residues. V was clipped by 11 bases and J by 8 bases, with 16 bases between them. Germline-derived CDR1 and CDR2 are MNHNY and SVGAGI (reference sequence). This CDR3 reads CASGTHRDEQFF. CDR3 in DNA: TGTGCCTCAGGGACCCATAGGGATGAGCAGTTCTTC.